This T cell receptor beta chain comes out of a study of T-cell reconstitution after alpha-beta-depleted transplantation in children. The CDR3 covers 12 residues. After removal of 5 bases from V and 14 bases from J, the junction contained 9 bases not matched to a gene. This clonotype was observed at least ten times. Unique molecular identifiers were incorporated when the TCRbeta library was constructed. MiXCR was run by TCRdb on the PCR reads, yielding one entry per CDR3 protein. Of almost 500,000 distinct CDR3 sequences listed, under 15% were seen once; the top ten hold roughly 5.4%. The rearrangement uses TRBV12-3 or TRBV12-4 and TRBJ2-3; 8 bases fit TRBD1. The sample was PBMCs from the stem cell graft donor, taken from the stem cell graft. This clonotype was obtained from a human donor who donated a stem cell graft to a child with combined immunodeficiency. CDR3 protein: CASSARTGPRYF. The CDR3 bases are TGTGCCAGCAGTGCCCGGACAGGGCCTAGGTATTTT.